The sequence of this T cell receptor beta chain was determined in a study of OX40 agonist ivuxolimab in advanced cancers. The overall study: Mean age about 60 years, range roughly 20 to 85; approximately 80% male.

Study findings and constraints: In the 0.1 to 3.0 mg/kg range, CD4+ and CD8+ blood T cells had expanded clonally by week 6. There were, on average, more expanded clones in CD8+ T cells than in CD4+.

Clones were sequenced by immunoSEQ multiplex PCR, and TCRdb holds only the in-frame ones, with some missing. Here the sample spans some 73,000 clones, more than 85% being singletons. On this clone: Its target is not known.

The clonotype comes from an adult with an advanced solid tumor such as melanoma, head and neck, liver or kidney cancer. Here the sequenced sample was CD4+ or CD8+ T cells sorted from blood, taken in a trial of the OX40 agonist ivuxolimab.

DNA for the CDR3: TGCGCCAGCAGCTTGGCCCTAGGGTCTGGAAACACCATATATTTT. Its translation: CASSLALGSGNTIYF. V and J are TRBV5-1 and TRBJ1-3; D remains ambiguous. Germline CDR1 reads SGHRS; CDR2 reads YFSETQ. The CDR3 consists of 15 residues. V lost 0 bases, J lost 1 base, and 8 bases lay in between.